This passage covers 6 T cell receptor beta chains from one sample sequenced in a study of identical twins. TCRdb re-derived calls from the 5' RACE reads in MiXCR, one entry per CDR3 protein. The profile covers around 340,000 distinct CDR3 sequences, with approximately 13% appearing a single time and about 7% taken by the ten largest. This sample was also put to use in a study of yellow fever vaccine responses in identical twins.

The sample was CD8+ T cells sorted from blood. The receptors come from a woman younger than 35 in good health.

The CDR3 nucleotides are TGTGCCAGCAGTTTAATATTGCAGGGTAACAATGAGCAGTTCTTC. Translating gives CASSLILQGNNEQFF. The chain uses TRBV12-3 or TRBV12-4 and TRBJ2-1; a weak D match, TRBD1 (5 bases). V was clipped by 2 bases and J by 5 bases, with 13 bases between them. The CDR3 is made up of 15 amino acids.

The rearrangement joins TRBV7-9 to TRBJ2-5, with a tentative D call TRBD2 (5 bases). V was cut by 4 bases and J by 4 bases, with 10 bases left in between. The length of the CDR3 is 13 residues. Germline V CDR1 and CDR2: SEHNR, FQNEAQ (reference sequence). In DNA, the CDR3 is TGTGCCAGCAGCTCGGTGGACTTAGAGACCCAGTACTTC. As protein: CASSSVDLETQYF. Using reference TRBV7-9 and TRBJ2-5 for the parts outside the CDR3, the full variable domain is DTGVSQNPRHKITKRGQNVTFRCDPISEHNRLYWYRQTLGQGPEFLTYFQNEAQLEKSRLLSDRFSAERPKGSFSTLEIQRTEQGDSAMYLCASSSVDLETQYFGPGTRLLVL.

Points on this clonotype: Just one base apart from a much larger clone, this may be a read error. CDR3 amino acids: CASSQLGLNTEAFF. The CDR3 DNA reads TGCGCCAGCAGCCAATTAGGCCTGAACACTGAAGCTTTCTTT. V usage is TRBV4-1 and J usage is TRBJ1-1; the D is unclear. Between the trimmed V and J ends, which lost 2 bases and 0 bases, there was a span of 7 bases. Germline values: CDR1 MGHRA, CDR2 YSYEKL. The CDR3 has 14 residues.

In this sample, this clonotype turned up a few times. V is TRBV9 and J is TRBJ2-5, with D perhaps matching TRBD1 or TRBD2 (6 bases each). Germline V gene data show CDR1 as SGDLS and CDR2 as YYNGEE. The CDR3 has 12 amino acids. V lost 0 bases and J lost 9, with 9 bases in between. The CDR3 protein is CASSVEGGPQYF. The CDR3 DNA reads TGTGCCAGCAGCGTAGAGGGGGGCCCCCAGTACTTC.

The V call is TRBV3-1, the J call TRBJ1-2, with 9 bases identical to TRBD1. Germline V lookup: CDR1 LGHDT, CDR2 YNNKEL (reference sequence). The V gene end was trimmed by 5 bases and the J gene end by 7 bases; junction bases not matched to a gene: 8. The CDR3 is 14 amino acids. CDR3 amino acids: CASSDWDRVLGYTF. The CDR3 bases are TGTGCCAGCAGCGACTGGGACAGGGTACTTGGCTACACCTTC.

This clonotype was picked up a small number of times. The gene calls are TRBV6-2 or TRBV6-3 and TRBJ2-5; TRBD2 matches 14 bases. Germline CDR1 reads MNHEY; CDR2 reads SVGEGT. V dropped 0 bases and J dropped 5; count of bases not matched to a gene: 5. The CDR3 has 17 residues. Here the CDR3 DNA reads TGTGCCAGCAGTTACTCGACTAGCGGGGGGGATTTCGAGACCCAGTACTTC. Its translation: CASSYSTSGGDFETQYF.